This T cell receptor beta chain comes out of a study of vaccination effects on CD4 cells after COVID-19. Study results and caveats: Pronounced clonal contraction occurred in clones induced by infection and by vaccine late after vaccination.

Investigators separated out CD4+ T cells once approximately 10 days of culture had passed. This clone came up a few times. As yet, its antigen is unknown. The V segment lost 2 bases and the J segment 8 bases; nucleotides outside the gene matches: 8. CDR3 length equals 15 residues. CDR1 and CDR2 from the germline V gene are SGHRS and YFSETQ. Measured with immunoSEQ multiplex PCR; TCRdb has only the in-frame clones, and not every one. The profile shows about 58,000 clones, roughly 80% of them singletons. This clonotype originated in a human donor who received a COVID-19 vaccine. The chain uses TRBV5-1 and TRBJ2-1, with 9 bases aligning to TRBD1. The source material was CD4+ T cells from PBMCs cultured without peptide, sampled before COVID-19 vaccination. The DNA of the CDR3 is TGCGCCAGCAGCTTAACAGGGGGCGTTTGGGATGAGCAGTTCTTC. This sequence encodes CASSLTGGVWDEQFF.